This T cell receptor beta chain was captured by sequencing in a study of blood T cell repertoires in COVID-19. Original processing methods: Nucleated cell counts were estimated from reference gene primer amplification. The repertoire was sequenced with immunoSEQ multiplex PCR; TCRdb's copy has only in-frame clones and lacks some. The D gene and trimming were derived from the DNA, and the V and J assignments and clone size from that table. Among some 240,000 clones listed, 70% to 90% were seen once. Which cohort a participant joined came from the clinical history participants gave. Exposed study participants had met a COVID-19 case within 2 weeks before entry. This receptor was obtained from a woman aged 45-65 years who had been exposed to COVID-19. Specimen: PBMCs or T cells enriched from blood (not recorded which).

The CDR3 DNA reads as TGCGCCACGTCGACTAACACCGGGGAGCTGTTTTTT. Protein sequence: CATSTNTGELFF. The chain joins TRBV29-1 to TRBJ2-2; the D is unclear. The CDR3 is 12 residues long. Germline lookup yields CDR1 SQVTM and CDR2 ANQGSEA.